One sample yielded the 24 T cell receptor beta chains listed below, sequenced in a study of T cells in Graves' hyperthyroidism and ophthalmopathy. Template material for amplifying TCR beta CDR3 regions consisted of RNA transcripts. Primed by the HTBI set, a first-round RT-PCR was run on the TCR CDR3. TCRdb re-derived calls from the multiplex PCR reads in MiXCR, one entry per CDR3 protein. The sample carries about 420,000 distinct CDR3 sequences, approximately 15% recorded once. Sequencing was performed on blood. The receptor set was obtained from a woman between 18 and 30 years old with Graves' hyperthyroidism.

The sample holds many counts of this clonotype. The V and J genes are TRBV6-1 and TRBJ2-7, with a tentative D call TRBD2 (5 bases). CDR3 size: 12 residues. V was pared by 5 bases and J by 6 bases, with 11 bases between. CDR1 and CDR2 (germline): MNHNS, SASEGT. CDR3 in amino acids: CASSYNRGEQYF. The DNA for the CDR3 is TGTGCCAGCAGTTACAACCGGGGCGAGCAGTACTTC.

This chain links TRBV14 with TRBJ2-2; D tentatively fits TRBD1 or TRBD2 (6 bases each). V was cut by 4 bases and J by 6 bases, with 15 bases left in between. The CDR3 totals 15 residues. Germline values: CDR1 SGHDN, CDR2 FVKESK. CDR3: CASSPGGEYPGELFF. CDR3 nucleotides: TGTGCCAGCAGCCCCGGGGGCGAATATCCCGGGGAGCTGTTTTTT.

This sequence joins TRBV6-1 and TRBJ2-2; 7 positions agree with TRBD1. Losses at the gene ends were 5 bases for V and 2 bases for J; bases not matched to a gene: 5. The CDR3 contains 15 residues. Germline-derived CDR1 and CDR2 are MNHNS and SASEGT. The CDR3: CASSLKGGNTGELFF. In DNA, the CDR3 is TGTGCCAGCAGTCTAAAAGGGGGCAACACCGGGGAGCTGTTTTTT.

This clonotype was observed a few times. A much larger clone lies one base from this, so it may be a read error. The V gene is TRBV28, the J gene TRBJ2-7; 7 bases match TRBD1. Gene TRBJ2-1 matches the end of the DNA better, so the J call may be wrong. The CDR3 runs 15 residues. The V gene's germline CDR1 is MDHEN and CDR2 SYDVKM. CDR3 protein: CASSVYPGQSYEQFF. DNA of the CDR3: TGTGCCAGCAGTGTCTACCCGGGACAGTCCTACGAGCAGTTCTTC.

This clonotype was seen a handful of times. This sequence joins TRBV30 and TRBJ2-2, with 7 bases matching TRBD2. Germline V gene lookup returns CDR1 GTSNPN and CDR2 SVGIG (reference sequence). The J segment lost 4 bases and the V segment lost 1 base, leaving 0 bases of the junction unmatched. This CDR3 is built from 13 residues. CDR3 residues: CAWSGGGTGELFF. In DNA form, the CDR3 reads TGTGCCTGGAGTGGGGGGGGCACCGGGGAGCTGTTTTTT.

This clonotype has at least ten counts. This chain connects TRBV29-1 to TRBJ2-7; 14 bases agree with TRBD2. Germline assignment: CDR1 SQVTM and CDR2 ANQGSEA. J lost 1 base, V lost 4 bases, and 6 bases had no gene match. This CDR3 has 16 amino acids. The CDR3, as DNA: TGCAGCGTTGGAGGGACTAGCGGGAGCCAGTCCTACGAGCAGTACTTC. This encodes CSVGGTSGSQSYEQYF.

This clonotype was detected many times. The rearrangement joins TRBV28 to TRBJ1-1, with D unresolved. In germline, CDR1 is MDHEN, CDR2 SYDVKM. V lost 5 bases, J lost 4 bases, and 14 bases lay in between. The CDR3 is 14 residues long. The CDR3 DNA reads TGTGCCAGCAGTCTCCATCAGGAGGGCACTGAAGCTTTCTTT. Protein product: CASSLHQEGTEAFF. The entire variable domain, with the rest obtained from reference TRBV28 and TRBJ1-1, is as follows: DVKVTQSSRYLVKRTGEKVFLECVQDMDHENMFWYRQDPGLGLRLIYFSYDVKMKEKGDIPEGYSVSREKKERFSLILESASTNQTSMYLCASSLHQEGTEAFFGQGTRLTVV.

This clonotype was seen repeatedly, ten times or more. The V gene is TRBV3-1, the J gene TRBJ1-2; D is ambiguous. Germline CDR1 reads LGHDT; CDR2 reads YNNKEL (reference sequence). The CDR3 extends over 13 amino acids. The V end was cut by 3 bases, the J end by 8 bases, with 13 bases between. The CDR3 DNA reads TGTGCCAGCAGCCAGCTTACATCCCACGGCTACACCTTC. This translates into CASSQLTSHGYTF.

There are many counts of this clonotype. V gene TRBV7-9 combines with J gene TRBJ2-1; 10 bases align to TRBD2. CDR3 size: 15 residues. The germline V gene has CDR1 SEHNR and CDR2 FQNEAQ (reference sequence). Germline trimming cut 9 bases from V and 8 bases from J; bases unmatched to any gene: 13. The CDR3 coding sequence is TGTGCCAGTAGAGGCTGGTCTAGCGGGAGTTATGAGCAGTTCTTC. It specifies CASRGWSSGSYEQFF.

This clonotype was seen ten or more times. This chain joins TRBV15 and TRBJ2-5; TRBD1 matches 9 bases. Germline V CDR1 and CDR2: LNHNV, YYDKDF (reference sequence). The CDR3 extends over 14 amino acids. The V and J ends lost 3 bases and 4 bases, in that order; junction bases with no gene match: 3. The DNA of the CDR3 is TGTGCCACCAGCAGTACAGGGGGCCGAGAGACCCAGTACTTC. Protein: CATSSTGGRETQYF.

This clonotype was counted at least ten times. The CDR3 nucleotides are TGTGCCAGCAGTGAAGGAATCCGAGATACGCAGTATTTT. This translates into CASSEGIRDTQYF. V gene TRBV2 combines with J gene TRBJ2-3; no clear D gene. Trimming left V 1 base short and J 5 bases short, with 7 bases between. CDR1 is SNHLY, CDR2 FYNNEI, per germline. The CDR3 runs to 13 residues.

There are many counts of this clonotype. The J gene is TRBJ1-5, the V gene TRBV6-2 or TRBV6-3; no clear D gene. The CDR3 has 13 amino acids. Germline V gene sequence: CDR1 MNHEY, CDR2 SVGEGT. Trimming left V 2 bases short and J 4 bases short, with 6 bases between. The CDR3 region is CASSYAVNQPQHF. The DNA of the CDR3 is TGTGCCAGCAGTTACGCGGTGAATCAGCCCCAGCATTTT.

Comment on this clonotype: A read error is possible here, since a much larger clone lies one base away. The gene calls are TRBV5-1 and TRBJ1-1, with a possible D match to TRBD1 (6 bases). The V gene's germline CDR1 is SGHRS and CDR2 YFSETQ. V gave up 0 bases and J gave up 3 bases, with 15 bases separating them. The CDR3 consists of 16 residues. The CDR3 loop reads CASSLEGGLPDTEAFF. The CDR3 region has the DNA TGCGCCAGCAGCTTGGAAGGGGGTTTACCAGACACTGAAGCTTTCTTT.

On this clonotype itself: A read error may produce the germline difference seen at one junction end. The genes are TRBV28 and TRBJ1-2, with 9 bases fitting TRBD1. The CDR3 loop spans 13 amino acids. The germline V gene has CDR1 MDHEN and CDR2 SYDVKM. CDR3 residues: CASSPGQGLGYAF. The CDR3 nucleotides are TGTGCCAGCAGCCCGGGACAGGGCCTTGGCTACGCCTTC.

This rearrangement joins TRBV30 to TRBJ2-1, with D possibly TRBD2 on 5 matching bases. CDR1 is GTSNPN, CDR2 SVGIG, per germline (reference sequence). The V gene lost 1 base and the J gene lost 6 bases, with 16 bases spanning the gap. The CDR3 is 15 amino acids. The CDR3 loop reads CAWSAEGFVVNEQFF. The CDR3 DNA is TGTGCCTGGAGTGCCGAGGGTTTTGTAGTCAATGAGCAGTTCTTC.

This clonotype has only a few counts. The rearrangement links TRBV11-2 to TRBJ2-1; D unresolved. The germline V gene encodes CDR1 SGHAT and CDR2 FQNNGV. Trimming pared 5 bases from V and 3 bases from J, leaving 14 bases between. The CDR3 is 15 residues long. The CDR3 DNA follows: TGTGCCAGCAGCACCAGGCAGACACTCTACAATGAGCAGTTCTTC. Amino acid sequence: CASSTRQTLYNEQFF. Full variable domain (missing parts from reference TRBV11-2 and TRBJ2-1): EAGVAQSPRYKIIEKRQSVAFWCNPISGHATLYWYQQILGQGPKLLIQFQNNGVVDDSQLPKDRFSAERLKGVDSTLKIQPAKLEDSAVYLCASSTRQTLYNEQFFGPGTRLTVL.

The chain carries TRBV18 and TRBJ1-1; D is uncertain. V was clipped by 8 bases and J by 0 bases, with 13 bases between them. Germline-derived CDR1 and CDR2 are KGHSH and LQKENI. The CDR3 is made up of 14 amino acids. The CDR3: CASHRMGMNTEAFF. The CDR3 nucleotides read TGTGCCAGCCATCGAATGGGCATGAACACTGAAGCTTTCTTT.

This clonotype was found many times. This chain's CDR3 is CSVDIGRGSAEAFF. The CDR3, as DNA: TGCAGCGTTGATATAGGGAGAGGGAGTGCTGAAGCTTTCTTT. The chain employs TRBV29-1 and TRBJ1-1, with D uncertain. V lost 3 bases to trimming and J lost 6 bases, with 17 bases between them. The CDR3 extends over 14 amino acids. Germline V lookup: CDR1 SQVTM, CDR2 ANQGSEA.

CDR3 coding DNA: TGTGCCAGCAGTTACGGATATCGGGCCAAAAACATTCAGTACTTC. It codes for CASSYGYRAKNIQYF. The chain uses TRBV6-2 or TRBV6-3 and TRBJ2-4, with D unclear. Germline CDR1 reads MNHEY; CDR2 reads SVGEGT. The ends were cut back, 2 bases at V and 1 base at J, with 9 bases in the middle. CDR3 length equals 15 residues.

This clonotype was seen ten or more times. This chain uses TRBV7-3 with TRBJ2-5; D not certain. This CDR3 has 13 residues. Looked up from germline, CDR1 is SGHTA and CDR2 is FQGTGA. V was cut by 2 bases and J by 2 bases, with 6 bases left in between. The CDR3 DNA sequence: TGTGCCAGCAGCTTATCTGTACAAGAGACCCAGTACTTC. It is translated as CASSLSVQETQYF.

V and J are TRBV2 and TRBJ1-2; no clear D. The germline V gene encodes CDR1 SNHLY and CDR2 FYNNEI. The CDR3 extends over 14 amino acids. The V gene lost 2 bases and the J gene lost 8 bases, with 15 bases spanning the gap. The CDR3 here is CASSERRESGGYTF. The CDR3 region has the DNA TGTGCCAGCAGTGAAAGGCGTGAGTCGGGAGGCTACACCTTC.

This clonotype was picked up many times. V usage is TRBV6-1 and J usage is TRBJ2-1; D ambiguous. V was pared by 10 bases and J by 5 bases, with 12 bases between. CDR3 length: 12 residues. Germline V CDR1 and CDR2: MNHNS, SASEGT. The CDR3 DNA is TGTGCCACCTCGTTCCGAGACAATGAGCAGTTCTTC. As protein: CATSFRDNEQFF.

At least ten counts were recorded for this clonotype. The J gene is TRBJ2-3, the V gene TRBV20-1, with 9 bases that match TRBD2. Trimming cost V 3 bases and J 0 bases; bases outside gene matches: 1. This CDR3 has 14 amino acids. In germline, CDR1 is DFQATT, CDR2 SNEGSKA (reference sequence). CDR3 sequence reads: CSASTSGSTDTQYF. CDR3 nucleotides: TGCAGTGCTAGTACTAGCGGGAGCACAGATACGCAGTATTTT.

The V gene is TRBV28, the J gene TRBJ1-2, with D possibly TRBD1 on 5 matching bases. Germline V gives CDR1 MDHEN, CDR2 SYDVKM. The CDR3 extends over 14 amino acids. Trimming took 6 bases from V and 8 from J, leaving 19 bases between them. The CDR3 loop is CASRDPGPWGGYTF. The CDR3 bases are TGTGCCAGCAGGGATCCGGGTCCTTGGGGGGGCTACACCTTC.